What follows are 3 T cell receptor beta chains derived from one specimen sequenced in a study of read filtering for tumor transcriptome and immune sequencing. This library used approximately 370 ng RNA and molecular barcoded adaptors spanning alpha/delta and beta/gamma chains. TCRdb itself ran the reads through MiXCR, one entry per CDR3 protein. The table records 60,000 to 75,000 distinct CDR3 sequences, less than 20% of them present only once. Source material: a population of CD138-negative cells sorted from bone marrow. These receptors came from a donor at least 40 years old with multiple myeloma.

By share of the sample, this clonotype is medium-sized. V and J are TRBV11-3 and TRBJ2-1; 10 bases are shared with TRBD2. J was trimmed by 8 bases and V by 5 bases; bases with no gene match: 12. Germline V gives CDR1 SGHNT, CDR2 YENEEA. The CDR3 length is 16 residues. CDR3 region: CASSPPGLAGVDEQFF. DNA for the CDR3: TGTGCCAGCAGCCCTCCGGGCCTAGCGGGAGTCGATGAGCAGTTCTTC. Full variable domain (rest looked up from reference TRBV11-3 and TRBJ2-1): EAGVVQSPRYKIIEKKQPVAFWCNPISGHNTLYWYLQNLGQGPELLIRYENEEAVDDSQLPKDRFSAERLKGVDSTLKIQPAELGDSAVYLCASSPPGLAGVDEQFFGPGTRLTVL.

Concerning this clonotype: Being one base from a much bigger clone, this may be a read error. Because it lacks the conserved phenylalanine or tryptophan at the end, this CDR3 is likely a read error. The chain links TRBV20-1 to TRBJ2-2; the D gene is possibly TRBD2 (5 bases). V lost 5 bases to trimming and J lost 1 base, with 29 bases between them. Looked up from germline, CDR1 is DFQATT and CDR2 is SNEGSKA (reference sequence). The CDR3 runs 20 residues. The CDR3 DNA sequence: TGCAGTGCTCCCCCAGACGGCCGGACTGCAAGTACTCTGAACACCGGGGAGCTGTTTCTT. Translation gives CSAPPDGRTASTLNTGELFL.

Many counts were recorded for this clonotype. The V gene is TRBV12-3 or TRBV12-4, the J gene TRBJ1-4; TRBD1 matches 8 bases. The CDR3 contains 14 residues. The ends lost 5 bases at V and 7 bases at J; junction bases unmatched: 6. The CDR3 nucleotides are TGTGCCAGCAGTCCCAGGGGGCTGGGTGAAAAACTGTTTTTT. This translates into CASSPRGLGEKLFF.